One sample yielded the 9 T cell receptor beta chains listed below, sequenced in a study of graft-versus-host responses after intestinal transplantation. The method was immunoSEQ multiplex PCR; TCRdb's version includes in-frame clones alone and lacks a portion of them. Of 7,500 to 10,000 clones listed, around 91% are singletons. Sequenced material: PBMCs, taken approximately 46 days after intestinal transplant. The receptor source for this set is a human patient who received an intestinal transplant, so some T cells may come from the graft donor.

The chain's CDR3 is CASSYLAASGDTQYF. In DNA form, the CDR3 reads TGTGCCAGCAGCTACCTCGCGGCCTCGGGAGATACGCAGTATTTT. The genes are TRBV6-5 and TRBJ2-3; D is unresolved. V was trimmed by 6 bases and J by 5 bases, leaving 18 bases between them. Germline values: CDR1 MNHEY, CDR2 SVGAGI. CDR3 length equals 15 residues.

The CDR3 DNA reads TGTGCCAGCAGCAAGACAGGGGGTAACACTGAAGCTTTCTTT. Protein product: CASSKTGGNTEAFF. This rearrangement joins TRBV7-9 to TRBJ1-1, with TRBD1 matching 9 bases. The V gene end was trimmed by 5 bases and the J gene end by 2 bases; junction bases not matched to a gene: 3. Germline CDR1 reads SEHNR; CDR2 reads FQNEAQ (reference sequence). This CDR3 is built from 14 residues. The variable domain in full, with the rest retrieved from reference TRBV7-9 and TRBJ1-1, is DTGVSQNPRHKITKRGQNVTFRCDPISEHNRLYWYRQTLGQGPEFLTYFQNEAQLEKSRLLSDRFSAERPKGSFSTLEIQRTEQGDSAMYLCASSKTGGNTEAFFGQGTRLTVV.

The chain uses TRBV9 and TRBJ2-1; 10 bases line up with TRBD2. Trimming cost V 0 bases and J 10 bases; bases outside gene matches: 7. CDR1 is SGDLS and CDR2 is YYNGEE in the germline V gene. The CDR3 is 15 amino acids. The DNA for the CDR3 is TGTGCCAGCAGCGTAGCGGGACTAGCGTGGTACGAGCAGTTCTTC. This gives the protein CASSVAGLAWYEQFF.

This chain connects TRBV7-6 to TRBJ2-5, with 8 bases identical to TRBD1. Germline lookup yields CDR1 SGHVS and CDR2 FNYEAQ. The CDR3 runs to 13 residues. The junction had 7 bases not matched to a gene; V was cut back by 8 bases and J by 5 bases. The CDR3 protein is CASCRGPRETQYF. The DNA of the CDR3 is TGTGCCAGCTGCAGGGGGCCGCGGGAGACCCAGTACTTC. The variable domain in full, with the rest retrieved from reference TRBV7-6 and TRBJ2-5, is GAGVSQSPRYKVTKRGQDVALRCDPISGHVSLYWYRQALGQGPEFLTYFNYEAQQDKSGLPNDRFSAERPEGSISTLTIQRTEQRDSAMYRCASCRGPRETQYFGPGTRLLVL.

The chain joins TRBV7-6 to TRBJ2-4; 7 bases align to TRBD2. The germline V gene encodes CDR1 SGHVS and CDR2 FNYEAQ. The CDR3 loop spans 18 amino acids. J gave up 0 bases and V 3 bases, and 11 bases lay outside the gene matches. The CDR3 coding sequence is TGTGCCAGCAGCTTGAGGCATACTAGCGAGCTAGCCAAAAACATTCAGTACTTC. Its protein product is CASSLRHTSELAKNIQYF.

The CDR3 spells CASSIGPQVGTDTQYF. The CDR3 DNA follows: TGTGCCAGTAGTATAGGCCCCCAGGTGGGCACAGATACGCAGTATTTT. V usage is TRBV19 and J usage is TRBJ2-3; D is undetermined. V dropped 1 base and J dropped 1 base, with 12 bases sitting between them. The germline gives CDR1 LNHDA, CDR2 SQIVND (reference sequence). The CDR3 is 16 residues long.

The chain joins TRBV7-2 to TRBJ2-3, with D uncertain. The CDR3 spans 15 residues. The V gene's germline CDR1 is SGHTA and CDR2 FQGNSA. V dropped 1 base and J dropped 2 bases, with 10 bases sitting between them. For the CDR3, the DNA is TGTGCCAGCAGCTTAGGCCTCCCCCCCACAGATACGCAGTATTTT. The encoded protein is CASSLGLPPTDTQYF.

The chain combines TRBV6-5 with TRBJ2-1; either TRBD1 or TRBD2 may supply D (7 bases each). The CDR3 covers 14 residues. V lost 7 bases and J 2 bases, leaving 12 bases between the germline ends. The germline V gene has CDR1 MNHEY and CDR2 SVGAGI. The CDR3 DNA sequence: TGTGCCAGCACCAGGGGGGGGACCTACAATGAGCAGTTCTTC. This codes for CASTRGGTYNEQFF.

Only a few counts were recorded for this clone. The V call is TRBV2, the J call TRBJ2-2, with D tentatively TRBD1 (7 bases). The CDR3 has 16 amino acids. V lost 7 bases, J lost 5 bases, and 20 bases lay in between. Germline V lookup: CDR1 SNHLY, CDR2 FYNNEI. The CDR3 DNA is TGTGCCAGCAATGATCCCAAGGGGGCGGGGACCGGGGAGCTGTTTTTT. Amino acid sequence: CASNDPKGAGTGELFF.